This note documents a single TCR beta chain sequence. Its antigen remains unidentified. The CDR3 covers 13 residues. Germline V CDR1 and CDR2: MDHEN, SYDVKM. With 2 bases removed from V and 6 bases from J, the gap between germline ends came to 10 bases. Only in-frame clones appear in the TCRdb table, and some are missing; sequencing was by immunoSEQ multiplex PCR. The sample includes more than 30,000 clones, 55% to 75% of them seen just once. This record comes from a study of vaccination effects on CD4 cells after COVID-19. Across the whole study: Participants got two doses of BNT162b2 or mRNA-1273 vaccine. The study's findings and limits: Marked clonal contraction was seen late after vaccination (in both infection- and vaccine-induced clones).

The ViraFEST assay expanded antigen-specific CD4+ T cells with viral peptide pools before sequencing. Researchers isolated CD4+ T cells once approximately ten days of culture had elapsed. Nucleocapsid antibodies were negative in the vaccine recipients, who had never had SARS-CoV-2 infection. Half the medium was swapped for IL-2 medium on days 3 and 7. The TCR originated in a human donor who received a COVID-19 vaccine. The material sequenced was CD4+ T cells from PBMCs cultured with HCoV-229E spike peptides, taken before COVID-19 vaccination. The rearrangement links TRBV28 to TRBJ1-1, with D uncertain. The CDR3 DNA follows: TGTGCCAGCAGTTTAAGAGAACGGGCTGAAGCTTTCTTT. As protein: CASSLRERAEAFF.